The 5 T cell receptor beta chains reported below all come from one sample, sequenced in a study of T cell clonality in common variable immunodeficiency. Data came from immunoSEQ multiplex PCR; TCRdb stores just in-frame clones and leaves some out. This sample carries around 45,000 clones, none of them present only once. The sample was peripheral blood mononuclear cells. Receptors were obtained from a person aged 18 to 70 in good health.

The table lists this clone with a few counts. The CDR3 end is not reached by the read, which stops 3 residues before it; the germline J gene fills it in. Other DNA sequences in this specimen translate into the identical CDR3. This chain links TRBV18 with TRBJ2-5; 8 positions match TRBD2. Per the germline V gene, CDR1 is KGHSH and CDR2 is LQKENI. Trimming removed 6 bases from V and 5 bases from J; junction bases left unmatched: 8. The CDR3 has 14 residues. The part of the CDR3 DNA that was read is TGTGCCAGCTCCCCCCCGACGGGGGGGGAGACC. It codes for CASSPPTGGET. Given in full, the CDR3 is CASSPPTGGETQYF.

This clone showed up many times. Partial CDR3 DNA: TGCGCCAGCAGCCGTAATGACAGGGCCCAAGAGACC. This codes for CASSRNDRAQET. The full CDR3 is CASSRNDRAQETQYF. The rearrangement joins TRBV4-1 to TRBJ2-5; 7 positions agree with TRBD1. Read coverage stops 3 residues before the CDR3 terminus; the germline J gene supplies the remainder. The CDR3 length is 15 residues. V was pared by 4 bases and J by 1 base, with 6 bases of the junction left unmatched. The germline V gene has CDR1 MGHRA and CDR2 YSYEKL.

This clone was seen repeatedly, ten times or more. The read halts 3 residues ahead of the CDR3 end, with the missing end drawn from the germline J gene. The chain links TRBV6-2 or TRBV6-3 to TRBJ2-3, with D perhaps matching TRBD1 (5 bases). Germline CDR1 is MNHEY and CDR2 is SVGEGT. The CDR3 spans 14 residues. Trimming cost V 6 bases and J 0 bases, with 10 bases left between them. CDR3 residues: CASSTGLSTDTQYF. The sequenced part of the CDR3 DNA is TGTGCCAGCAGCACAGGCCTGAGCACAGATACG.

This clone was picked up many times. This chain's CDR3 is CAWGMGQGISYNEQFF. The sequenced CDR3 bases are TGTGCCTGGGGCATGGGACAGGGAATATCCTACAATGAG. The rearrangement joins TRBV30 to TRBJ2-1, with 9 bases lining up with TRBD1. The observed sequence ends 3 residues before the CDR3 terminus, with the missing tail filled in from the germline J gene. Germline lookup yields CDR1 GTSNPN and CDR2 SVGIG (reference sequence). Germline trimming cut 5 bases from V and 1 base from J; bases unmatched to any gene: 9. The CDR3 covers 16 residues.

This clone was observed many times. The sequenced fragment ends 3 residues before the CDR3 boundary, so the rest is inferred from the germline J gene. The chain employs TRBV18 and TRBJ1-1, with D maybe TRBD1 (6 bases). CDR1 is KGHSH, CDR2 LQKENI, per germline. This CDR3 is built from 14 residues. V gave up 4 bases and J gave up 1 base, with 10 bases separating them. Incomplete CDR3 DNA: TGTGCCAGCTCACGGGGGGGCACGAACACTGAA. It translates to CASSRGGTNTE. The entire CDR3 protein reads CASSRGGTNTEAFF.